These 29 T cell receptor beta chains were all obtained from the same sample, sequenced in a study of CD8 T cells in Susac syndrome. After extraction with the RNeasy kit, about 0.45 to 1 ug of the RNA was reverse transcribed using random hexamers. TCRdb passed the immunoSEQ multiplex PCR reads through MiXCR, listing each CDR3 protein once. This table has roughly 180,000 distinct CDR3 sequences, around 96% appearing once. The sequenced sample consisted of CD4+ T cells from PBMCs. Receptor source: a human donor in good health.

This rearrangement joins TRBV5-1 to TRBJ1-5; D not certain. Trimming left V 0 bases short and J 1 base short, with 8 bases between. The CDR3 runs to 15 residues. The germline gives CDR1 SGHRS, CDR2 YFSETQ. CDR3 nucleotide sequence: TGCGCCAGCAGCTTGGCTGGGGTGAGCAATCAGCCCCAGCATTTT. Translation: CASSLAGVSNQPQHF.

CDR3 sequence reads: CASSLTSGRASDTQYF. CDR3 nucleotides: TGTGCCAGCAGCCTGACTAGCGGGAGGGCCTCAGATACGCAGTATTTT. The chain employs TRBV5-4 and TRBJ2-3; 14 bases match TRBD2. V lost 4 bases, J lost 4 bases, and 5 bases stayed unmatched. Germline V gene data show CDR1 as SGHNT and CDR2 as YYREEE (reference sequence). The length of the CDR3 is 16 residues.

This clonotype was recorded only once. The rearrangement links TRBV12-3 or TRBV12-4 to TRBJ2-7, with 8 bases identical to TRBD2. J gave up 4 bases and V 8 bases, and 7 bases lay outside the gene matches. This CDR3 has 13 amino acids. The CDR3 is CASSRGGKYEQYF. The DNA for the CDR3 is TGTGCCAGCTCCCGGGGGGGGAAGTACGAGCAGTACTTC.

The chain carries TRBV7-9 and TRBJ2-5; D is perhaps TRBD2 (6 bases). V dropped 5 bases and J dropped 4 bases, with 14 bases sitting between them. The CDR3 consists of 14 residues. Germline CDR1 is SEHNR and CDR2 is FQNEAQ (reference sequence). CDR3 loop: CASSPSRRGETQYF. CDR3 nucleotides: TGTGCCAGCAGCCCGAGCCGGAGGGGAGAGACCCAGTACTTC.

The chain couples TRBV6-2 or TRBV6-3 to TRBJ2-1; no firm D call. Germline values: CDR1 MNHEY, CDR2 SVGEGT. V dropped 6 bases and J dropped 1 base, with 10 bases sitting between them. The CDR3 has 14 residues. The CDR3 DNA follows: TGTGCCAGCAGGTCAGCTTCATCCTACAATGAGCAGTTCTTC. Protein sequence: CASRSASSYNEQFF.

The J gene is TRBJ2-7, the V gene TRBV20-1; 8 bases are shared with TRBD1. Germline values: CDR1 DFQATT, CDR2 SNEGSKA (reference sequence). This CDR3 has 16 amino acids. Trimming cost V 3 bases and J 0 bases; bases outside gene matches: 10. CDR3 in DNA: TGCAGTGCTAGGGATGACGACAGGGGCTTCTCCTACGAGCAGTACTTC. This gives the protein CSARDDDRGFSYEQYF.

This clonotype was found a few times. The rearrangement joins TRBV12-3 or TRBV12-4 to TRBJ2-7; 11 positions agree with TRBD1. The J segment lost 6 bases and the V segment lost 4 bases, leaving 5 bases of the junction unmatched. This CDR3 has 14 amino acids. The CDR3 loop is CASSSPGQGGEQYF. The CDR3 DNA reads as TGTGCCAGCAGTTCACCGGGACAGGGGGGCGAGCAGTACTTC.

The chain uses TRBV9 and TRBJ2-7, with D unclear. Trimming removed 4 bases from V and 3 bases from J, with 2 bases in between. CDR1 and CDR2 from the germline V gene are SGDLS and YYNGEE. The CDR3 sequence is 10 residues long. Written as DNA, the CDR3 is TGTGCCAGCAGCATCTACGAGCAGTACTTC. Its translation: CASSIYEQYF.

The J gene is TRBJ2-3, the V gene TRBV24-1; 7 bases are shared with TRBD1. V lost 3 bases to trimming and J lost 3 bases; unmatched junction nucleotides: 5. The CDR3 totals 15 residues. Germline values: CDR1 KGHDR, CDR2 SFDVKD. The CDR3 loop is CATSDSRQGTDTQYF. The CDR3 DNA sequence: TGTGCCACCAGTGATAGCCGACAGGGAACAGATACGCAGTATTTT.

This sequence joins TRBV7-9 and TRBJ2-7; D remains ambiguous. The V end was cut by 6 bases, the J end by 1 base, with 10 bases between. Germline CDR1 reads SEHNR; CDR2 reads FQNEAQ (reference sequence). The CDR3 runs to 13 residues. This CDR3 is CASSAASSYEQYF. The CDR3 DNA reads as TGTGCCAGCAGTGCAGCATCTTCCTACGAGCAGTACTTC.

The J gene is TRBJ2-3, the V gene TRBV20-1, with 7 bases lining up with TRBD2. The CDR3 covers 13 residues. Looked up from germline, CDR1 is DFQATT and CDR2 is SNEGSKA (reference sequence). The junction had 4 bases not matched to a gene; V was cut back by 6 bases and J by 1 base. CDR3 sequence reads: CSATLAGTDTQYF. In nucleotides, the CDR3 is TGCAGTGCAACTCTAGCGGGCACAGATACGCAGTATTTT.

The chain recombines TRBV6-2 or TRBV6-3 with TRBJ2-1; 7 bases line up with TRBD2. Germline V gene lookup returns CDR1 MNHEY and CDR2 SVGEGT. The CDR3 sequence is 18 residues long. V was pared by 6 bases and J by 6 bases, with 20 bases of the junction left unmatched. For the CDR3, the DNA is TGTGCCAGCAGGAAGTTAAGCGGGATAGGCGGAGAGTTCAATGAGCAGTTCTTC. This gives the protein CASRKLSGIGGEFNEQFF.

V and J are TRBV28 and TRBJ2-7; the match to TRBD2 covers 9 bases. J gave up 1 base and V 3 bases, and 7 bases lay outside the gene matches. In germline, CDR1 is MDHEN, CDR2 SYDVKM. The CDR3 covers 16 residues. The CDR3 reads CASSFAGGRESYEQYF. The DNA for the CDR3 is TGTGCCAGCAGTTTCGCGGGCGGGAGGGAATCCTACGAGCAGTACTTC.

The chain has TRBV12-3 or TRBV12-4 and TRBJ1-2; maybe TRBD1 (6 bases). This CDR3 has 13 residues. Trimming removed 6 bases at V and 5 bases at J, with 13 bases between. CDR3 residues: CASRPGQPYGYTF. CDR3 in DNA: TGTGCCAGCAGACCAGGACAGCCTTATGGCTACACCTTC.

The CDR3 coding sequence is TGCAGTGTGCGTAGCGGGAGAACCGGGGAGCTGTTTTTT. Residues: CSVRSGRTGELFF. The gene calls are TRBV20-1 and TRBJ2-2; TRBD2 matches at 9 bases. The ends lost 7 bases at V and 5 bases at J; junction bases unmatched: 5. This CDR3 has 13 amino acids. Germline loops: CDR1 DFQATT, CDR2 SNEGSKA (reference sequence).

The CDR3 sequence is CSADRTPRDSEQFF. In DNA, the CDR3 is TGCAGTGCCGACAGGACCCCCCGGGATTCTGAGCAGTTCTTC. J is TRBJ2-1 and V is TRBV20-1; maybe TRBD1 (6 bases). The V gene's germline CDR1 is DFQATT and CDR2 SNEGSKA (reference sequence). V was clipped by 6 bases and J by 9 bases, with 21 bases between them. The CDR3 consists of 14 residues.

The V gene is TRBV27, the J gene TRBJ2-1; 8 bases align to TRBD2. The CDR3 has 16 residues. The V gene's germline CDR1 is MNHEY and CDR2 SMNVEV (reference sequence). The V gene end was trimmed by 8 bases and the J gene end by 5 bases; junction bases not matched to a gene: 14. This CDR3 reads CASLGLAGRSHNEQFF. The CDR3 DNA follows: TGTGCCAGCTTAGGATTAGCGGGACGATCCCACAATGAGCAGTTCTTC.

The rearrangement links TRBV30 to TRBJ2-1, with D possibly matching TRBD1 (6 bases). CDR1 GTSNPN and CDR2 SVGIG come from the germline V gene (reference sequence). There are 15 residues in the CDR3. The V end was cut by 4 bases, the J end by 0 bases, with 13 bases between. The DNA for the CDR3 is TGTGCCTGGACCCCAGGGGCTAGCTCCTACAATGAGCAGTTCTTC. Its translation is CAWTPGASSYNEQFF.

The rearrangement joins TRBV18 to TRBJ2-5; tentative D call: TRBD1 (5 bases). The CDR3 spans 13 residues. From germline, CDR1 is KGHSH and CDR2 LQKENI. The V gene lost 6 bases and the J gene lost 1 base, with 9 bases spanning the gap. The chain's CDR3 is CASSAGIQETQYF. Here the CDR3 DNA reads TGTGCCAGCTCGGCAGGGATCCAAGAGACCCAGTACTTC. Filled out from reference TRBV18 and TRBJ2-5, the complete variable domain reads NAGVMQNPRHLVRRRGQEARLRCSPMKGHSHVYWYRQLPEEGLKFMVYLQKENIIDESGMPKERFSAEFPKEGPSILRIQQVVRGDSAAYFCASSAGIQETQYFGPGTRLLVL.

The genes are TRBV4-3 and TRBJ2-1; D call uncertain. V lost 2 bases to trimming and J lost 0 bases, with 8 bases between them. The CDR3 runs 15 residues. The V gene's germline CDR1 is LGHNA and CDR2 YSLEER. CDR3 in amino acids: CASSQRHTSYNEQFF. CDR3 bases: TGCGCCAGCAGCCAACGACATACCTCCTACAATGAGCAGTTCTTC.

This rearrangement joins TRBV20-1 to TRBJ2-7; a weak D match, TRBD1 (6 bases). The ends were cut back, 5 bases at V and 5 bases at J, with 16 bases in the middle. The germline V gene has CDR1 DFQATT and CDR2 SNEGSKA (reference sequence). This CDR3 contains 13 residues. The chain's CDR3 is CSAHRDTPHEQYF. The CDR3 region has the DNA TGCAGTGCTCACCGGGACACCCCCCACGAGCAGTACTTC.

V usage is TRBV30 and J usage is TRBJ1-2; 7 bases line up with TRBD1. Germline values: CDR1 GTSNPN, CDR2 SVGIG (reference sequence). The J segment lost 7 bases and the V segment lost 2 bases, leaving 4 bases of the junction unmatched. This CDR3 contains 12 residues. DNA of the CDR3: TGTGCCTGGAGTCAGGGGGTGGTTGGCTACACCTTC. It specifies CAWSQGVVGYTF. Filled out from reference TRBV30 and TRBJ1-2, the complete variable domain reads SQTIHQWPATLVQPVGSPLSLECTVEGTSNPNLYWYRQAAGRGLQLLFYSVGIGQISSEVPQNLSASRPQDRQFILSSKKLLLSDSGFYLCAWSQGVVGYTFGSGTRLTVV.

The chain carries TRBV7-2 and TRBJ1-2; D is perhaps TRBD1 (6 bases). Trimming pared 3 bases from V and 5 bases from J, leaving 13 bases between. This CDR3 has 14 residues. The germline V gene has CDR1 SGHTA and CDR2 FQGNSA. CDR3 in DNA: TGTGCCAGCAGCTTCGGGGACAAGTTATATGGCTACACCTTC. Its protein is CASSFGDKLYGYTF.

This chain connects TRBV28 to TRBJ2-7, with 8 bases that match TRBD2. The CDR3 is 16 amino acids. Trimming cost V 3 bases and J 2 bases; bases outside gene matches: 9. Germline CDR1 MDHEN, CDR2 SYDVKM. DNA of the CDR3: TGTGCCAGCAGTTTCGTTCTACGTAGCGGGGCCTACGAGCAGTACTTC. Translation gives CASSFVLRSGAYEQYF.

The chain joins TRBV20-1 to TRBJ2-3, with D perhaps matching TRBD1 or TRBD2 (5 bases each). The CDR3 has 14 residues. Germline CDR1 DFQATT, CDR2 SNEGSKA (reference sequence). V was trimmed by 2 bases and J by 2 bases, leaving 11 bases between them. DNA of the CDR3: TGCAGTGCTAGATTTCGGGGCTCCACAGATACGCAGTATTTT. Its protein product is CSARFRGSTDTQYF.

This clonotype was observed once. The chain links TRBV5-6 to TRBJ2-7; TRBD2 agrees at 11 bases. The CDR3 extends over 15 amino acids. Germline V gene lookup returns CDR1 SGHDT and CDR2 YYEEEE. J gave up 5 bases and V 4 bases, and 8 bases lay outside the gene matches. Here the CDR3 reads CASSPIAGGLHEQYF. CDR3 sequence (DNA): TGTGCCAGCAGCCCAATAGCGGGAGGGTTGCACGAGCAGTACTTC.

V is TRBV7-9 and J is TRBJ1-2, with D uncertain. The V end was cut by 3 bases, the J end by 3 bases, with 11 bases between. The V gene's germline CDR1 is SEHNR and CDR2 FQNEAQ (reference sequence). CDR3 size: 14 residues. The CDR3 protein is CASSFDPRDYGYTF. CDR3 nucleotide sequence: TGTGCCAGCAGCTTCGACCCGAGGGACTATGGCTACACCTTC.

The chain recombines TRBV9 with TRBJ2-1; tentative D call: TRBD2 (8 bases). The CDR3 length is 16 residues. Per germline, CDR1 SGDLS and CDR2 YYNGEE. The V gene lost 4 bases and the J gene lost 6 bases, with 20 bases spanning the gap. The CDR3 nucleotides are TGTGCCAGCAGCCCCTACAGGGGACTAGGAATCAATGAGCAGTTCTTC. It is translated as CASSPYRGLGINEQFF.

This clonotype was picked up one time. The V and J genes are TRBV20-1 and TRBJ2-2, with no clear D. Germline CDR1 reads DFQATT; CDR2 reads SNEGSKA (reference sequence). The length of the CDR3 is 15 residues. V was pared by 0 bases and J by 3 bases, with 11 bases between. CDR3 protein: CSARDREHYTGELFF. In nucleotides, the CDR3 is TGCAGTGCTAGAGATCGAGAACATTACACCGGGGAGCTGTTTTTT.